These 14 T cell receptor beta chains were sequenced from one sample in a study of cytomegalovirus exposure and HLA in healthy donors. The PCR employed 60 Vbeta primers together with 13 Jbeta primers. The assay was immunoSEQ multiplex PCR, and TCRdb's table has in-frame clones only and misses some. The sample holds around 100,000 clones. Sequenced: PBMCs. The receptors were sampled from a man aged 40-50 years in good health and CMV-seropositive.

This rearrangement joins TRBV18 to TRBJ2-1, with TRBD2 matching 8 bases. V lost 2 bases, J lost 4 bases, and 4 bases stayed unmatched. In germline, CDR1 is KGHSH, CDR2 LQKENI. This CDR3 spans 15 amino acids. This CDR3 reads CASSPEAGGYNEQFF. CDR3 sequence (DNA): TGTGCCAGCTCACCAGAGGCGGGAGGTTACAATGAGCAGTTCTTC.

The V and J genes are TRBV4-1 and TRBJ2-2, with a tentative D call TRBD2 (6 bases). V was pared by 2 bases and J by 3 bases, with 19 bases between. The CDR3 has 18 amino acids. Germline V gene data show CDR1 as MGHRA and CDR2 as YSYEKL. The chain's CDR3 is CASSQPKSPERDTGELFF. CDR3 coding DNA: TGCGCCAGCAGCCAACCTAAAAGCCCTGAGCGGGACACCGGGGAGCTGTTTTTT.

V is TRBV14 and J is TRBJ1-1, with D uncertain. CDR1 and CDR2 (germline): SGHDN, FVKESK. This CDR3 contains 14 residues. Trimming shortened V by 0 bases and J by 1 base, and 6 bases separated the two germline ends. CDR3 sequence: CASSQDIWNTEAFF. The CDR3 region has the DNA TGTGCCAGCAGCCAAGATATCTGGAACACTGAAGCTTTCTTT.

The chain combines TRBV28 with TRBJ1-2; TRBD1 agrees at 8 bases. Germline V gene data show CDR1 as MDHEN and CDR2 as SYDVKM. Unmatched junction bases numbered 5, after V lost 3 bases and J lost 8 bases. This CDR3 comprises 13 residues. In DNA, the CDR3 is TGTGCCAGCAGTTTTCAGGGGGCGAGGGGCTACACCTTC. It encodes CASSFQGARGYTF.

CDR3 sequence: CASSSPTGSSYEQYF. CDR3 bases: TGTGCCAGCAGTTCACCGACAGGGAGCTCCTACGAGCAGTACTTC. This rearrangement joins TRBV28 to TRBJ2-7; 7 nucleotides align to TRBD1. V shed 4 bases and J 0 bases; nucleotides not matched to a gene: 6. This CDR3 is 15 amino acids long. CDR1 is MDHEN and CDR2 is SYDVKM in the germline V gene.

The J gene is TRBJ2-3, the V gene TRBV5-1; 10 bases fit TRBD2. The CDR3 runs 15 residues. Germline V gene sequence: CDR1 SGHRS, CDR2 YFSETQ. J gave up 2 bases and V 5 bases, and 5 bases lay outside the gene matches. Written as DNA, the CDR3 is TGCGCCAGCAGTAAGCGGGAGGGCCTCACAGATACGCAGTATTTT. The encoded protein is CASSKREGLTDTQYF.

CDR3 residues: CASSVAGGESYNEQFF. CDR3 nucleotides: TGCGCCAGCAGCGTAGCAGGGGGAGAGTCGTACAATGAGCAGTTCTTC. The chain couples TRBV10-1 to TRBJ2-1, with TRBD1 matching over 7 bases. This CDR3 has 16 amino acids. CDR1 WNHNN and CDR2 SYGVQD come from the germline V gene (reference sequence). Trimming removed 6 bases from V and 4 bases from J; junction bases left unmatched: 12.

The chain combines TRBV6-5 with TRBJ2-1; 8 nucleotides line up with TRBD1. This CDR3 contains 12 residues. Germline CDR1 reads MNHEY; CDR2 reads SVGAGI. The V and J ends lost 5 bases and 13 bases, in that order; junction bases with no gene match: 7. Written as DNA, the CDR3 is TGTGCCAGCAGTATCGGACAGGGACGTCAGTTCTTC. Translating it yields CASSIGQGRQFF.

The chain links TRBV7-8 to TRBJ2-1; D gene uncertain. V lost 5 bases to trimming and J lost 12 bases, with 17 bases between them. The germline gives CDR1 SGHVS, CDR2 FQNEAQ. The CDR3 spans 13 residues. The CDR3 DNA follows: TGTGCCAGCAGCCAGGTCGTCGCTCGACGGCAGTTCTTC. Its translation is CASSQVVARRQFF.

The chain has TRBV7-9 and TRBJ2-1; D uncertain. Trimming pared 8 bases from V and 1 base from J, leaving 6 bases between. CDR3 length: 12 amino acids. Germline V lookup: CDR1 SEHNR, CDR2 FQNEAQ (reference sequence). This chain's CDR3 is CASHNSYNEQFF. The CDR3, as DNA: TGTGCCAGCCACAATTCCTACAATGAGCAGTTCTTC.

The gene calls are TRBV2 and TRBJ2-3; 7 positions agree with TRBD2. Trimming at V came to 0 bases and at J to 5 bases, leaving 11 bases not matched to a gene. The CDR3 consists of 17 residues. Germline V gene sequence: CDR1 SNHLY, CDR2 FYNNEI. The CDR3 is CASSEAPTGGLKDTQYF. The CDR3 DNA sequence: TGTGCCAGCAGTGAAGCCCCAACGGGAGGTTTAAAAGATACGCAGTATTTT.

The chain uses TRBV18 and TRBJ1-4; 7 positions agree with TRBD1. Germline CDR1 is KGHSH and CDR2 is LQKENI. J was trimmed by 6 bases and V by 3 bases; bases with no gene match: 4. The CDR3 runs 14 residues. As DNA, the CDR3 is TGTGCCAGCTCACCCGGGACAGTGGATGAAAAACTGTTTTTT. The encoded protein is CASSPGTVDEKLFF.

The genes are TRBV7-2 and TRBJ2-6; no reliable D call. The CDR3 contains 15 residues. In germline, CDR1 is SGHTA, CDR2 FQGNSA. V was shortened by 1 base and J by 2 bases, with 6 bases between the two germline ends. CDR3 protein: CASSLGRAGANVLTF. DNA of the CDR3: TGTGCCAGCAGCTTAGGCCGGGCTGGGGCCAACGTCCTGACTTTC.

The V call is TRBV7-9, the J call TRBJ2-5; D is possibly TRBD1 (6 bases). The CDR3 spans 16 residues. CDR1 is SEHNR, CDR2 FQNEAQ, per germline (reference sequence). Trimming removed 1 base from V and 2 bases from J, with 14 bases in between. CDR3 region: CASSLGVGGRQETQYF. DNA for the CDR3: TGTGCCAGCAGCTTAGGGGTAGGGGGTCGGCAAGAGACCCAGTACTTC.